Reported below is one TCR beta chain. This specimen comes from a study of Ad26.COV2.S vaccination and SARS-CoV-2 variants. Study as a whole: The donor belonged to the COV1001 Ad26.COV2.S trial arm. Intramuscularly, Ad26.COV2.S was given either once or twice, 56 days apart.

Trimming took 7 bases from V and 2 from J, leaving 23 bases between them. The CDR3 is made up of 17 amino acids. CDR1 is LGHNT, CDR2 FRNRAP, per germline. TCRdb's copy holds only in-frame clones and misses some; the assay was immunoSEQ multiplex PCR. The sample shows 350,000 to 400,000 clones, approximately 91% of them seen only once. Regarding treatment: roughly 18 received Ad26.COV2.S at low or high dose, single or two shots; roughly five received placebo; per-sample allocation not given. Day 63 following the first vaccine or placebo injection was when the samples were taken. The shot given was an Ad26 vector that makes Wuhan-strain SARS-CoV-2 spike.

The V gene is TRBV12-5, the J gene TRBJ1-2; possibly TRBD1 for D (5 bases). The source is a person between 18 and 65 years old who received the Ad26.COV2.S COVID-19 vaccine or a placebo. The source material was peripheral blood, sampled in a trial of Ad26.COV2.S vaccine versus placebo. CDR3 amino acids: CASAPSYGQGMNYGYTF. CDR3 DNA sequence: TGTGCTAGTGCACCCTCGTACGGGCAGGGAATGAACTATGGCTACACCTTC.